The 25 T cell receptor beta chains presented below share a single source sample, sequenced in a study of T cell clonality in common variable immunodeficiency. The table came from immunoSEQ multiplex PCR; TCRdb's copy has only in-frame clones and leaves some out. Observed in the sample are about 45,000 clones, none of them singletons. Sequencing was carried out using peripheral blood mononuclear cells. All receptors derive from a person aged 18 to 75 in good health.

This clone was detected many times. The CDR3 is cut off 3 residues early in the read; its end comes from the germline J gene. The rearrangement joins TRBV6-4 to TRBJ2-2; TRBD1 aligns across 9 bases. Germline CDR1 MRHNA, CDR2 SNTAGT. Trimming removed 6 bases from V and 4 bases from J; junction bases left unmatched: 6. The CDR3 sequence is 15 residues long. The CDR3 bases that were read are TGTGCCAGCAGCCCGGGACAGGGTATCACCGGGGAG. Its translation is CASSPGQGITGE. Given in full, the CDR3 is CASSPGQGITGELFF.

Many counts were recorded for this clone. The read gets to within 3 residues of the CDR3 end, and the germline J gene fills in the rest. The chain links TRBV5-4 to TRBJ2-2, with 7 nucleotides matching TRBD2. The CDR3 runs 15 residues. V lost 4 bases, J lost 3 bases, and 6 bases stayed unmatched. Germline V CDR1 and CDR2: SGHNT, YYREEE (reference sequence). The CDR3 here is CASSRLAADTGELFF. Incomplete CDR3 DNA: TGTGCCAGCAGCCGACTAGCAGCCGACACCGGGGAG.

This clone was picked up a small number of times. The CDR3 end is not reached by the read, which stops 3 residues before it; the germline J gene fills it in. This rearrangement joins TRBV7-2 to TRBJ1-5, with D hard to call. Trimming stripped 0 bases from V and 1 base from J, with 13 bases between. This CDR3 region has 17 residues. From germline, CDR1 is SGHTA and CDR2 FQGNSA. Incomplete CDR3 DNA: TGTGCCAGCAGCTTAGCCACCGGGGAATGGAGCAATCAGCCC. Translation: CASSLATGEWSNQP. The entire CDR3 is CASSLATGEWSNQPQHF. The entire variable domain, with the rest obtained from reference TRBV7-2 and TRBJ1-5, is as follows: GAGVSQSPSNKVTEKGKDVELRCDPISGHTALYWYRQSLGQGLEFLIYFQGNSAPDKSGLPSDRFSAERTGGSVSTLTIQRTQQEDSAVYLCASSLATGEWSNQPQHFGDGTRLSIL.

This clone was counted at least ten times. The read terminates 3 residues before the CDR3 end, so the remaining end is supplied by the germline J gene. The gene calls are TRBV20-1 and TRBJ2-4, with TRBD1 matching 9 bases. CDR1 is DFQATT, CDR2 SNEGSKA, per germline (reference sequence). This CDR3 region has 13 residues. The trim removed 4 bases at V and 6 bases at J, leaving 4 bases unmatched. The CDR3 loop is CSATGQGPNIQYF. The covered CDR3 bases are TGCAGTGCTACAGGACAGGGGCCAAACATT.

This clone appeared many times. Read sequence stops 3 residues before the CDR3 end, and the germline J gene provides the missing end. The V gene is TRBV4-2, the J gene TRBJ1-5, with D hard to call. This CDR3 is built from 13 residues. Germline-derived CDR1 and CDR2 are LGHNA and YNFKEQ. V gave up 0 bases and J gave up 4 bases, with 4 bases separating them. CDR3 in amino acids: CASSQDPNQPQHF. The sequenced CDR3 bases are TGTGCCAGCAGCCAAGACCCTAATCAGCCC.

This clone appeared a few times. The read gets to within 3 residues of the CDR3 end, and the germline J gene fills in the rest. J is TRBJ1-2 and V is TRBV29-1, with D possibly matching TRBD1 (5 bases). CDR1 and CDR2 (germline): SQVTM, ANQGSEA. The CDR3 runs to 18 residues. The part of the CDR3 DNA that was read is TGCAGCGTTGAATTCAAGCCGGGCGTCTATCAGGGAACAAATGAC. It codes for CSVEFKPGVYQGTND. The entire CDR3 protein reads CSVEFKPGVYQGTNDYTF.

This clone was found many times. The read ends 3 residues shy of where the CDR3 ends; the end is completed using the germline J gene. J is TRBJ1-3 and V is TRBV4-2; 7 positions match TRBD1. The germline CDR1 and CDR2 sequences are LGHNA and YNFKEQ. Losses at the gene ends were 0 bases for V and 0 bases for J; bases not matched to a gene: 8. The CDR3 extends over 18 amino acids. CDR3 residues: CASSQDSGTVSSGNTIYF. CDR3 bases read: TGTGCCAGCAGCCAAGATTCCGGGACAGTCAGCTCTGGAAACACC.

This clone has at least ten counts. The read terminates 3 residues ahead of where the CDR3 ends, so the germline J gene completes it. The chain recombines TRBV5-4 with TRBJ2-7; 7 bases fit TRBD1. Germline CDR1 and CDR2: SGHNT and YYREEE (reference sequence). The J segment lost 4 bases and the V segment lost 1 base, leaving 11 bases of the junction unmatched. The CDR3 contains 16 residues. The CDR3: CASSLFPGQVDYEQYF. The DNA read from the CDR3 is TGTGCCAGCAGCTTGTTTCCAGGACAGGTTGATTACGAG.

In this sample, this clone turned up many times. The missing CDR3 end, 3 residues past where the read stops, is filled in from the germline J gene. This chain links TRBV18 with TRBJ1-2; the match to TRBD1 covers 10 bases. Unmatched junction bases numbered 14, after V lost 6 bases and J lost 4 bases. The CDR3 is 17 residues long. Germline CDR1 KGHSH, CDR2 LQKENI. CDR3 bases read: TGTGCCAGCTCCCAGGCTTCCGGGACAGGGGCTCCCTATGGC. Its protein is CASSQASGTGAPYG. The full CDR3 is CASSQASGTGAPYGYTF.

This clone was recorded at least ten times. The observed sequence ends 3 residues before the CDR3 terminus, with the missing tail filled in from the germline J gene. This chain links TRBV18 with TRBJ2-5; no firm D call. V lost 1 base and J lost 2, with 11 bases in between. The CDR3 loop spans 15 amino acids. Looked up from germline, CDR1 is KGHSH and CDR2 is LQKENI. The part of the CDR3 DNA that was read is TGTGCCAGCTCACCACGTTACGTTCAGCAAGAGACC. This gives the protein CASSPRYVQQET. The whole CDR3 is CASSPRYVQQETQYF.

This clone was observed at least ten times. The sequence runs out 3 residues before the end of the CDR3; the remainder is reconstructed from the germline J gene. This chain uses TRBV5-1 with TRBJ2-1; TRBD2 aligns across 9 bases. The CDR3 is 18 amino acids. V lost 2 bases, J lost 0 bases, and 9 bases stayed unmatched. Germline values: CDR1 SGHRS, CDR2 YFSETQ. This CDR3 is CASSFGSGRGGSYNEQFF. CDR3 DNA, as far as it was read: TGCGCCAGCAGCTTCGGTAGCGGGAGAGGGGGCTCCTACAATGAG.

This clone was counted ten times or more. Read coverage stops 3 residues before the CDR3 terminus; the germline J gene supplies the remainder. The rearrangement links TRBV29-1 to TRBJ1-1; D is unresolved. CDR1 and CDR2 (germline): SQVTM, ANQGSEA. V was pared by 1 base and J by 1 base, with 7 bases between. The CDR3 contains 13 residues. CDR3: CSVEGGWNTEAFF. Partial CDR3 DNA: TGCAGCGTTGAAGGCGGGTGGAACACTGAA. The whole variable domain, remainder taken from reference TRBV29-1 and TRBJ1-1, is SAVISQKPSRDICQRGTSLTIQCQVDSQVTMMFWYRQQPGQSLTLIATANQGSEATYESGFVIDKFPISRPNLTFSTLTVSNMSPEDSSIYLCSVEGGWNTEAFFGQGTRLTVV.

In its sample, this clone was seen many times. The read finishes 3 residues shy of the CDR3 end, and the germline J gene is used to complete it. This sequence joins TRBV20-1 and TRBJ2-1; tentatively, D is TRBD1 (6 bases). Germline CDR1 reads DFQATT; CDR2 reads SNEGSKA (reference sequence). The V and J ends lost 8 bases and 3 bases respectively, with 20 bases between them. The CDR3 totals 15 residues. CDR3 DNA, as far as it was read: TGCAGTCAAGCAAGGGACAACTTTATCTACAATGAG. This gives the protein CSQARDNFIYNE. The entire CDR3 sequence reads CSQARDNFIYNEQFF.

This clone was seen ten or more times. The sequence runs out 3 residues before the end of the CDR3; the remainder is reconstructed from the germline J gene. This chain joins TRBV10-3 and TRBJ1-3; D gene ambiguous. This CDR3 is 13 amino acids long. Per germline, CDR1 ENHRY and CDR2 SYGVKD. V dropped 7 bases and J dropped 0 bases, with 7 bases sitting between them. Here the CDR3 reads CAIIANSGNTIYF. CDR3 bases read: TGTGCCATCATAGCCAACTCTGGAAACACC.

This clone was detected ten times or more. The observed sequence ends 3 residues before the CDR3 terminus, with the missing tail filled in from the germline J gene. The chain combines TRBV6-2 or TRBV6-3 with TRBJ2-2; no reliable D call. The germline gives CDR1 MNHEY, CDR2 SVGEGT. V lost 2 bases to trimming and J lost 5 bases, with 6 bases between them. The CDR3 has 13 amino acids. The CDR3 region is CASSYDSTGELFF. The DNA read from the CDR3 is TGTGCCAGCAGTTACGACTCTACCGGGGAG.

This clone came up many times. The read terminates 3 residues before the CDR3 end, so the remaining end is supplied by the germline J gene. The J gene is TRBJ2-3, the V gene TRBV19; D unresolved. Germline-derived CDR1 and CDR2 are LNHDA and SQIVND (reference sequence). The V end was cut by 8 bases, the J end by 6 bases, with 12 bases between. This CDR3 contains 12 residues. CDR3 DNA, as far as it was read: TGTGCCAGTCGGTCGTCCGGGGATACG. Encoded protein: CASRSSGDT. The whole CDR3 is CASRSSGDTQYF. The variable domain in full, completed from reference TRBV19 and TRBJ2-3, reads DGGITQSPKYLFRKEGQNVTLSCEQNLNHDAMYWYRQDPGQGLRLIYYSQIVNDFQKGDIAEGYSVSREKKESFPLTVTSAQKNPTAFYLCASRSSGDTQYFGPGTRLTVL.

There are many counts of this clone. The CDR3 is cut off 3 residues early in the read; its end comes from the germline J gene. The chain carries TRBV7-3 and TRBJ2-1; D is unresolved. Between the trimmed V and J ends, which lost 4 bases and 0 bases, there was a span of 13 bases. From germline, CDR1 is SGHTA and CDR2 FQGTGA. The CDR3 extends over 16 amino acids. The DNA read from the CDR3 is TGTGCCAGCAGCTCAGACTTCTCCAGCTCCTACAATGAG. Translated, it gives CASSSDFSSSYNE. The entire CDR3 protein is CASSSDFSSSYNEQFF.

This clone appeared many times. From the germline J gene comes the end of the CDR3, since the read stops 3 residues before it. The chain couples TRBV19 to TRBJ1-2, with D possibly matching TRBD1 (6 bases). The CDR3 has 14 amino acids. The germline V gene encodes CDR1 LNHDA and CDR2 SQIVND (reference sequence). Between the trimmed V and J ends, which lost 0 bases and 5 bases, there was a span of 10 bases. Incomplete CDR3 DNA: TGTGCCAGTAGTATAGATGACAGGAGATATGGC. Protein sequence: CASSIDDRRYG. The complete CDR3 sequence is CASSIDDRRYGYTF. The full variable domain, its missing parts supplied by reference TRBV19 and TRBJ1-2, is DGGITQSPKYLFRKEGQNVTLSCEQNLNHDAMYWYRQDPGQGLRLIYYSQIVNDFQKGDIAEGYSVSREKKESFPLTVTSAQKNPTAFYLCASSIDDRRYGYTFGSGTRLTVV.

This clone was observed a few times. A far larger clone is off by one base, so a read error is likely. The missing CDR3 end, 3 residues past where the read stops, is filled in from the germline J gene. The V and J genes are TRBV7-2 and TRBJ2-4; TRBD1 agrees at 9 bases. The CDR3 contains 15 residues. In germline, CDR1 is SGHTA, CDR2 FQGNSA. The ends lost 6 bases at V and 5 bases at J; junction bases unmatched: 8. The part of the CDR3 DNA that was read is TGTGCCAGCAGGACTAACAGGGGGCCAGAAAACATT. It codes for CASRTNRGPENI. The whole CDR3 reads CASRTNRGPENIQYF.

This clone was seen a handful of times. The missing CDR3 end, 3 residues past where the read stops, is filled in from the germline J gene. The rearrangement links TRBV6-1 to TRBJ1-2; no reliable D call. CDR3 length equals 15 residues. CDR1 MNHNS and CDR2 SASEGT come from the germline V gene. CDR3 in amino acids: CASSESAGGAHDYTF. CDR3 DNA, as far as it was read: TGTGCCAGCAGTGAAAGCGCCGGAGGAGCTCACGAC.

This clone was counted many times. The read ends 3 residues before the CDR3 terminus; that terminus is restored from the germline J gene. This sequence joins TRBV20-1 and TRBJ2-5; no clear D gene. This CDR3 has 10 amino acids. CDR1 is DFQATT and CDR2 is SNEGSKA in the germline V gene (reference sequence). Trimming shortened V by 7 bases and J by 3 bases, and 6 bases separated the two germline ends. Incomplete CDR3 DNA: TGCAGTGGACTGGAAGAGACC. Amino acids: CSGLEET. The full CDR3 protein is CSGLEETQYF.

This clone was observed at least ten times. Read coverage stops 3 residues before the CDR3 terminus; the germline J gene supplies the remainder. The chain joins TRBV5-1 to TRBJ2-5; 8 positions match TRBD1. CDR3 length equals 15 residues. CDR1 is SGHRS and CDR2 is YFSETQ in the germline V gene. J was trimmed by 1 base and V by 4 bases; bases with no gene match: 6. The CDR3 loop is CASSNFGQGQETQYF. The sequenced part of the CDR3 DNA is TGCGCCAGCAGCAATTTCGGACAGGGCCAAGAGACC.

The part of the CDR3 DNA that was read is TGTGCCAGCAGCTTAGGCCCTGAAATGGCATATACTGAAAAA. Translating it yields CASSLGPEMAYTEK. The CDR3 in full is CASSLGPEMAYTEKLFF. This rearrangement joins TRBV13 to TRBJ1-4; D not resolved. The CDR3 extends 3 residues past the end of the read, so its final part is completed from the germline J gene. The germline V and J ends were trimmed by 0 bases and 7 bases, with 18 bases remaining between them. This CDR3 has 17 amino acids. Germline loops: CDR1 PRHDT, CDR2 FYEKMQ (reference sequence). Full variable domain (missing parts from reference TRBV13 and TRBJ1-4): AAGVIQSPRHLIKEKRETATLKCYPIPRHDTVYWYQQGPGQDPQFLISFYEKMQSDKGSIPDRFSAQQFSDYHSELNMSSLELGDSALYFCASSLGPEMAYTEKLFFGSGTQLSVL.

This clone was detected ten times or more. Sequencing ends 3 residues short of the CDR3 end; the germline J gene provides the rest. This chain connects TRBV20-1 to TRBJ2-7; 8 bases align to TRBD1. CDR1 and CDR2 (germline): DFQATT, SNEGSKA (reference sequence). This CDR3 spans 14 amino acids. The V gene end was trimmed by 4 bases and the J gene end by 2 bases; junction bases not matched to a gene: 7. The part of the CDR3 DNA that was read is TGCAGTGCTACCCCGACAGGGGCGCCCTACGAG. It encodes CSATPTGAPYE. Given in full, the CDR3 is CSATPTGAPYEQYF.

This clone came up many times. The observed sequence ends 3 residues before the CDR3 terminus, with the missing tail filled in from the germline J gene. The genes are TRBV4-1 and TRBJ1-2, with D unresolved. This CDR3 region has 13 residues. CDR1 and CDR2 from the germline V gene are MGHRA and YSYEKL. This chain's CDR3 is CASSQVLAEGYTF. CDR3 DNA, as far as it was read: TGCGCCAGCAGCCAAGTCCTTGCAGAAGGC.